Presented here are 11 T cell receptor beta chains from one specimen sequenced in a study of T-cell reconstitution after alpha-beta-depleted transplantation in children. A library of TCRbeta sequences, prepared with unique molecular identifiers, was generated. In TCRdb, the PCR reads were re-called with MiXCR into one record per CDR3 protein. The sample shows hundreds of thousands of distinct CDR3 sequences, approximately 20% of them seen only once. The source material was PBMCs from the stem cell graft donor, sampled from the stem cell graft. The receptors were sampled from a human donor who donated a stem cell graft to a child with acute lymphoblastic leukemia.

This chain uses TRBV19 with TRBJ2-7, with 9 bases lining up with TRBD2. V lost 4 bases, J lost 3 bases, and 10 bases stayed unmatched. CDR3 size: 16 residues. Germline CDR1 reads LNHDA; CDR2 reads SQIVND (reference sequence). CDR3 coding DNA: TGTGCCAGTAGTAACCCCCGGCGGGGGGGAGGCTACGAGCAGTACTTC. Amino acids: CASSNPRRGGGYEQYF.

This chain joins TRBV7-9 and TRBJ2-1; the D call may be TRBD1 or TRBD2 (6 bases each). The CDR3 spans 16 residues. Germline CDR1 and CDR2: SEHNR and FQNEAQ (reference sequence). The V and J ends lost 3 bases and 10 bases respectively, with 22 bases between them. The CDR3 loop reads CASSLRGRGGGAEQFF. The CDR3 nucleotides read TGTGCCAGCAGCTTGCGCGGTCGTGGAGGGGGAGCCGAGCAGTTCTTC.

This clonotype came up a few times. This chain links TRBV19 with TRBJ2-1; TRBD2 matches 13 bases. CDR3 length: 14 amino acids. Per germline, CDR1 LNHDA and CDR2 SQIVND (reference sequence). V lost 10 bases and J lost 8; bases outside the gene matches: 8. The CDR3 loop is CATQEGTSGDEQFF. The CDR3, as DNA: TGTGCCACCCAAGAAGGGACTAGCGGGGATGAGCAGTTCTTC.

V is TRBV20-1 and J is TRBJ2-1; 8 nucleotides align to TRBD2. Per the germline V gene, CDR1 is DFQATT and CDR2 is SNEGSKA (reference sequence). V lost 6 bases, J lost 0 bases, and 16 bases stayed unmatched. The CDR3 totals 18 residues. CDR3 sequence (DNA): TGCAGTGCCCCCGGCGGGGGGCCCTACCCCGGCTCCTACAATGAGCAGTTCTTC. It codes for CSAPGGGPYPGSYNEQFF.

This clonotype was observed at least ten times. This chain links TRBV25-1 with TRBJ2-7; D ambiguous. This CDR3 is built from 11 residues. Trimming cost V 4 bases and J 3 bases, with 4 bases left between them. The germline V gene encodes CDR1 MGHDK and CDR2 SYGVNS. CDR3 nucleotide sequence: TGTGCCAGCAGTGGCCGCTACGAGCAGTACTTC. Translating it yields CASSGRYEQYF.

The chain recombines TRBV10-3 with TRBJ2-7; 9 nucleotides line up with TRBD1. Germline loops: CDR1 ENHRY, CDR2 SYGVKD. The CDR3 has 17 residues. Germline trimming cut 2 bases from V and 4 bases from J; bases unmatched to any gene: 12. The DNA of the CDR3 is TGTGCCATCAGTGAGGGGGGACAGGGCCTGGTACTATACGAGCAGTACTTC. Encoded protein: CAISEGGQGLVLYEQYF.

This clonotype was counted only a few times. The chain uses TRBV4-1 and TRBJ2-7; TRBD2 agrees at 11 bases. The trim removed 3 bases at V and 3 bases at J, leaving 7 bases unmatched. The CDR3 loop spans 16 amino acids. CDR1 MGHRA and CDR2 YSYEKL come from the germline V gene. CDR3 loop: CASSHPRLAGIYEQYF. CDR3 DNA sequence: TGCGCCAGCAGCCATCCCCGACTAGCGGGAATCTACGAGCAGTACTTC.

The gene calls are TRBV20-1 and TRBJ2-2; TRBD1 matches at 7 bases. This CDR3 region has 14 residues. V gave up 4 bases and J gave up 7 bases; unmatched junction bases: 9. The germline gives CDR1 DFQATT, CDR2 SNEGSKA (reference sequence). The CDR3 sequence is CSATPTGRVGELFF. In DNA form, the CDR3 reads TGCAGTGCTACCCCGACAGGGAGAGTCGGGGAGCTGTTTTTT.

This clonotype was detected a few times. The chain recombines TRBV20-1 with TRBJ1-2; no clear D. The CDR3 length is 17 residues. With 3 bases removed from V and 3 bases from J, the gap between germline ends came to 23 bases. Germline V CDR1 and CDR2: DFQATT, SNEGSKA (reference sequence). CDR3 DNA sequence: TGCAGTGCTAGTCCAAGGGTTCTGGGTCTAGTCGACTATGGCTACACCTTC. This translates into CSASPRVLGLVDYGYTF.

This clonotype was detected many times. V is TRBV7-2 and J is TRBJ1-1; 7 positions agree with TRBD1. Trimming removed 6 bases from V and 2 bases from J; junction bases left unmatched: 18. Germline CDR1 and CDR2: SGHTA and FQGNSA. This CDR3 spans 18 amino acids. CDR3 sequence reads: CASRDYRGVSGSNTEAFF. The CDR3 DNA follows: TGTGCCAGCAGAGATTACAGGGGAGTCTCCGGCAGTAACACTGAAGCTTTCTTT.

The chain has TRBV5-4 and TRBJ2-7; D gene uncertain. Deletions cut 7 bases from V and 5 bases from J, with 10 bases between. The CDR3 length is 11 residues. The germline V gene encodes CDR1 SGHNT and CDR2 YYREEE (reference sequence). Here the CDR3 reads CASRGLDEQYF. CDR3 DNA: TGTGCCAGCCGTGGGTTGGACGAGCAGTACTTC.